A single sample is the source of the 18 T cell receptor beta chains below, sequenced in a study of blood T cell repertoires in COVID-19. The table came from immunoSEQ multiplex PCR; TCRdb's copy has only in-frame clones and leaves some out. Of about 110,000 clones listed, 85% are singletons. Sequencing input: peripheral blood. The receptors stem from a human donor in a cohort sampled during active COVID-19.

This chain connects TRBV7-2 to TRBJ1-6, with D possibly being TRBD1 (6 bases). V lost 0 bases, J lost 4 bases, and 7 bases lay in between. Germline CDR1 SGHTA, CDR2 FQGNSA. This CDR3 has 15 amino acids. CDR3 sequence: CASSLAGAYNSPLHF. CDR3 sequence (DNA): TGTGCCAGCAGCTTAGCGGGGGCGTATAATTCACCCCTCCACTTT.

The rearrangement links TRBV4-3 to TRBJ2-1, with 7 bases fitting TRBD1. CDR1 and CDR2 (germline): LGHNA, YSLEER. The trim removed 0 bases at V and 10 bases at J, leaving 9 bases unmatched. The length of the CDR3 is 15 residues. CDR3: CASSQDLREGGEQFF. As DNA, the CDR3 is TGCGCCAGCAGCCAAGACCTAAGGGAAGGGGGCGAGCAGTTCTTC.

This chain joins TRBV6-2 or TRBV6-3 and TRBJ1-6, with D hard to call. CDR3 length: 15 residues. V gave up 2 bases and J gave up 0 bases, with 5 bases separating them. CDR1 is MNHEY and CDR2 is SVGEGT in the germline V gene. The CDR3 nucleotides are TGTGCCAGCAGTTACCAAGCCTCCTATAATTCACCCCTCCACTTT. The encoded protein is CASSYQASYNSPLHF.

The chain links TRBV5-1 to TRBJ2-7; possible D gene TRBD1, 6 bases. Trimming stripped 0 bases from V and 5 bases from J, with 12 bases between. CDR3 length: 14 amino acids. Germline lookup yields CDR1 SGHRS and CDR2 YFSETQ. The CDR3 DNA reads as TGCGCCAGCAGCTTGGCCAGGGGATCTAACGAGCAGTACTTC. This codes for CASSLARGSNEQYF.

This chain joins TRBV6-5 and TRBJ1-6; D may be TRBD1 (6 bases). Germline values: CDR1 MNHEY, CDR2 SVGAGI. The V gene lost 6 bases and the J gene lost 8 bases, with 14 bases spanning the gap. The CDR3 is 14 amino acids. In nucleotides, the CDR3 is TGTGCCAGCAGCTTCTCACAGGGCTATTCACCCCTCCACTTT. Residues: CASSFSQGYSPLHF.

This chain connects TRBV25-1 to TRBJ2-5, with TRBD2 as a possible D gene (5 bases). CDR3 length: 12 amino acids. Germline-derived CDR1 and CDR2 are MGHDK and SYGVNS. The V and J ends lost 7 bases and 7 bases respectively, with 13 bases between them. CDR3 sequence (DNA): TGTGCCAGCAAAGGGAGTTTTGGGACCCAGTACTTC. Translated: CASKGSFGTQYF.

V is TRBV3-1 (or the pseudogene TRBV3-2) and J is TRBJ2-1, with D maybe TRBD1 (6 bases). V shed 4 bases and J shed 6 bases, with 13 bases lying between them. The CDR3 has 14 residues. CDR1 LGHDT and CDR2 YNNKEL come from the germline V gene (reference sequence). The DNA for the CDR3 is TGTGCCAGCAGCCGAGTACAGGGTAGCAATGAGCAGTTCTTC. This translates into CASSRVQGSNEQFF.

The chain links TRBV15 to TRBJ1-3, with 7 bases matching TRBD1. The CDR3 length is 14 residues. Germline CDR1 LNHNV, CDR2 YYDKDF (reference sequence). With V trimmed by 6 bases and J by 3 bases, 5 bases remained unmatched. CDR3 in DNA: TGTGCCACCAGACTAGGGGGCGATGGAAACACCATATATTTT. Translation: CATRLGGDGNTIYF.

J is TRBJ2-1 and V is TRBV7-2, with D possibly matching TRBD2 (6 bases). Per germline, CDR1 SGHTA and CDR2 FQGNSA. The ends were cut back, 0 bases at V and 4 bases at J, with 10 bases in the middle. The CDR3 covers 15 residues. CDR3 protein: CASSLAASAYNEQFF. Here the CDR3 DNA reads TGTGCCAGCAGCTTAGCAGCTAGCGCTTACAATGAGCAGTTCTTC.

J is TRBJ1-4 and V is TRBV6-6; D uncertain. V lost 4 bases and J lost 4, with 16 bases in between. The CDR3 spans 16 residues. Germline CDR1 is MNHNY and CDR2 is SVGAGI (reference sequence). CDR3 bases: TGTGCCAGCAGTTCCAGTCCCCAGGCTTTTAATGAAAAACTGTTTTTT. Protein: CASSSSPQAFNEKLFF.

The genes are TRBV6-1 and TRBJ1-3, with D perhaps matching TRBD1 (6 bases). The length of the CDR3 is 13 residues. The V gene lost 3 bases and the J gene lost 6 bases, with 9 bases spanning the gap. Germline V gene sequence: CDR1 MNHNS, CDR2 SASEGT. This CDR3 reads CASSEGHENTIYF. In DNA, the CDR3 is TGTGCCAGCAGTGAGGGACACGAAAACACCATATATTTT.

This sequence joins TRBV5-1 and TRBJ2-1; D is perhaps TRBD1 (5 bases). Germline CDR1 reads SGHRS; CDR2 reads YFSETQ. V gave up 0 bases and J gave up 7 bases, with 8 bases separating them. CDR3 size: 13 residues. This chain's CDR3 is CASSLGGVNEQFF. CDR3 sequence (DNA): TGCGCCAGCAGCTTGGGGGGCGTGAATGAGCAGTTCTTC.

The rearrangement joins TRBV29-1 to TRBJ2-7, with TRBD2 as a possible D gene (7 bases). V was shortened by 6 bases and J by 7 bases, with 13 bases between the two germline ends. The germline V gene has CDR1 SQVTM and CDR2 ANQGSEA. The CDR3 spans 11 residues. The CDR3 loop reads CSVFRGGEQYF. The CDR3, as DNA: TGCAGCGTCTTCAGGGGAGGGGAGCAGTACTTC.

The chain joins TRBV28 to TRBJ2-5; possibly TRBD2 for D (6 bases). This CDR3 contains 14 residues. CDR1 is MDHEN and CDR2 is SYDVKM in the germline V gene. V gave up 7 bases and J gave up 1 base, with 13 bases separating them. CDR3 sequence (DNA): TGTGCCAGCACCCGGCGGGGCTTCCAAGAGACCCAGTACTTC. Protein: CASTRRGFQETQYF. The full variable domain, its missing parts supplied by reference TRBV28 and TRBJ2-5, is DVKVTQSSRYLVKRTGEKVFLECVQDMDHENMFWYRQDPGLGLRLIYFSYDVKMKEKGDIPEGYSVSREKKERFSLILESASTNQTSMYLCASTRRGFQETQYFGPGTRLLVL.

This chain links TRBV19 with TRBJ2-7, with D perhaps matching TRBD1 (6 bases). V was cut by 5 bases and J by 2 bases, with 13 bases left in between. Germline-derived CDR1 and CDR2 are LNHDA and SQIVND (reference sequence). This CDR3 contains 14 residues. The CDR3 coding sequence is TGTGCCAGTAGTTCCACGAGGACAGCCTACGAGCAGTACTTC. This translates into CASSSTRTAYEQYF.

The chain is built from TRBV7-2 and TRBJ2-2; D unclear. The CDR3 length is 12 residues. Trimming shortened V by 3 bases and J by 7 bases, and 6 bases separated the two germline ends. CDR1 is SGHTA and CDR2 is FQGNSA in the germline V gene. DNA of the CDR3: TGTGCCAGCAGCTTTCAAAACGGGGAGCTGTTTTTT. It is translated as CASSFQNGELFF.

This clone was detected only a few times. V gene TRBV14 combines with J gene TRBJ1-1; D unclear. V was shortened by 8 bases and J by 4 bases, with 8 bases between the two germline ends. Germline V gene sequence: CDR1 SGHDN, CDR2 FVKESK. CDR3 length: 11 amino acids. The CDR3 DNA reads as TGTGCCAGCGCTGCACTCACTGAAGCTTTCTTT. Translated, it gives CASAALTEAFF.

V and J are TRBV15 and TRBJ2-1, with 10 nucleotides matching TRBD2. CDR1 and CDR2 from the germline V gene are LNHNV and YYDKDF (reference sequence). J lost 7 bases, V lost 5 bases, and 11 bases had no gene match. CDR3 size: 16 residues. CDR3 DNA sequence: TGTGCCACCAGCGGGGACCTAGCGGGGGCGGAGAATGAGCAGTTCTTC. Protein: CATSGDLAGAENEQFF.